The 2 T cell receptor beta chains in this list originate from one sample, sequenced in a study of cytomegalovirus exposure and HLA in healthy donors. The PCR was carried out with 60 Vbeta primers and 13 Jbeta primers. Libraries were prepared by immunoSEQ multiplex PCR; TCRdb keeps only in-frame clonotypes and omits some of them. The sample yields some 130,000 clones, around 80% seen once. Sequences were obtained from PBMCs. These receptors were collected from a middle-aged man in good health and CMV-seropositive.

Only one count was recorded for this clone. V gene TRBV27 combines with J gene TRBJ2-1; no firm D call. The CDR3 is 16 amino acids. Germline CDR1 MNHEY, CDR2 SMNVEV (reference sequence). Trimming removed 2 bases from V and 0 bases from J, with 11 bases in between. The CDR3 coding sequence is TGTGCCAGCAGTTTAGATCTCTATAGCTCCTACAATGAGCAGTTCTTC. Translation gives CASSLDLYSSYNEQFF.

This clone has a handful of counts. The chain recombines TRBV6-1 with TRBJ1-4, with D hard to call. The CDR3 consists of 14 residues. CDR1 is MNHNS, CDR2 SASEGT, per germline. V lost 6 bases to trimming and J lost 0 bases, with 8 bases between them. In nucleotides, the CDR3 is TGTGCCAGCAGATGGAGTACAACTAATGAAAAACTGTTTTTT. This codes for CASRWSTTNEKLFF.